The following is a TCR beta chain sequence with its context. The data originate from a study of blood T cell repertoires in COVID-19. Study information: Donors in the United States, Italy and Spain gave samples during acute or convalescent COVID-19. Sources were T cells, B-cell-depleted T cells, or PBMCs; the material itself was cDNA or gDNA.

In the original workflow: Estimated nucleated cell counts came from reference gene primer amplification. Clones were read by immunoSEQ multiplex PCR, and TCRdb kept only the in-frame ones, dropping some. From that table come the V and J calls and clone size; the DNA was used to work out D and trimming. Of around 200,000 clones listed, 80% to 90% are singletons. Per the germline V gene, CDR1 is SGHNT and CDR2 is YYREEE (reference sequence). The CDR3 consists of 15 residues. After removal of 4 bases from V and 8 bases from J, the junction contained 11 bases not matched to a gene. The sequencing sample was made of peripheral blood. The receptor was derived from a man aged 50 to 60 with active or convalescent COVID-19. The chain joins TRBV5-4 to TRBJ2-1; 8 positions match TRBD2. The CDR3, as DNA: TGTGCCAGCAGCCTGGGAGGACTAGCCGGCGATGAGCAGTTCTTC. Translated, it gives CASSLGGLAGDEQFF. The full variable domain, its missing parts supplied by reference TRBV5-4 and TRBJ2-1, is ETGVTQSPTHLIKTRGQQVTLRCSSQSGHNTVSWYQQALGQGPQFIFQYYREEENGRGNFPPRFSGLQFPNYSSELNVNALELDDSALYLCASSLGGLAGDEQFFGPGTRLTVL.